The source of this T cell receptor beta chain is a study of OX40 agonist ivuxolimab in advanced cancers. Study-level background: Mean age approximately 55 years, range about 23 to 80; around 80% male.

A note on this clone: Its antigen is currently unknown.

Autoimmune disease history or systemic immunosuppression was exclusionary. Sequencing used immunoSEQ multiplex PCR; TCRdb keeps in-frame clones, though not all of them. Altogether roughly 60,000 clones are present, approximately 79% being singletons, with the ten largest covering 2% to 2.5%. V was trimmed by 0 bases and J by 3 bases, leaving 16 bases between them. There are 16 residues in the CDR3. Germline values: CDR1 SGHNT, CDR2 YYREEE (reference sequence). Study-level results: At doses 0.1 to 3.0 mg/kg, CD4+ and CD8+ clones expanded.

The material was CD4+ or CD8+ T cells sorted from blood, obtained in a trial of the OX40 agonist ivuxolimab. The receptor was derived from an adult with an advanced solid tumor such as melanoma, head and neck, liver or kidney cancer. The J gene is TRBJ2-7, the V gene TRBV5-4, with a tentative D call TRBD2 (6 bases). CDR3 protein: CASSLGGAGPFYEQYF. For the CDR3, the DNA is TGTGCCAGCAGCTTGGGGGGTGCGGGGCCCTTCTACGAGCAGTACTTC.